The sample holds one count of the clone carrying this T cell receptor beta chain. Its target is unknown. This entry comes from a study of T cell responses to AZD1222 COVID-19 vaccine. Looking at the study overall: Researchers grouped second doses given at about 4 or about 12 weeks into one pool.

Whole-study findings and limits: In the spike-specific TCR repertoire, nearly half reportedly target unmutated variant regions. Just 5 to 7 people given AZD1222 tested seropositive at baseline.

This CDR3 is 13 amino acids long. The germline CDR1 and CDR2 sequences are MNHEY and SMNVEV (reference sequence). With 5 bases removed from V and 9 bases from J, the gap between germline ends came to 14 bases. Produced via immunoSEQ multiplex PCR; TCRdb's table is partial and in-frame only. The data contain just under 85,000 clones, about 82% of them singletons. The chain joins TRBV27 to TRBJ1-5; tentative D call: TRBD1 (6 bases). This TCR came from an adult in good health. Source: peripheral blood, taken on day 0 of AZD1222 vaccination. CDR3 in DNA: TGTGCCAGCAGTGTAAGCAGGGGTGGGCCCCAGCATTTT. Translated, it gives CASSVSRGGPQHF.